The clone carrying this T cell receptor beta chain occurred a few times. The target antigen is unknown. This CDR3 is 15 amino acids long. Germline V gene lookup returns CDR1 SEHNR and CDR2 FQNEAQ (reference sequence). Between the trimmed V and J ends, which lost 6 bases and 6 bases, there was a span of 18 bases. One entry per CDR3 protein results from TCRdb running MiXCR on the reads. The repertoire includes 71,000 or so distinct CDR3 sequences, 20% to 25% of them detected once, and about 63% sits in the top ten. This entry belongs to a study of T cell repertoires in cytomegalovirus infection. Study results and caveats: In two of eight donors, the top clonotype was HLA-C-restricted CMV-specific.

The clonotype was recovered from a human donor in good health (CMV status not recorded). Some clones in this sample may be carry-over from other donors' samples. The chain recombines TRBV7-9 with TRBJ2-1; D gene unclear. Here the sequenced sample was CD8+ T cells from cultured PBMCs, taken from culture after CMV antigen stimulation. The chain's CDR3 is CASRASMGPVNEQFF. In nucleotides, the CDR3 is TGTGCCAGCAGGGCCTCTATGGGTCCCGTCAATGAGCAGTTCTTC.